The clone carrying this TCR beta chain has more than one count but fewer than ten. Germline CDR1 reads SGHRS; CDR2 reads YFSETQ. The V end lost 4 bases, the J end lost 7 bases, and 17 bases lay between the germline ends. This CDR3 region has 15 residues. This record belongs to a study of cytomegalovirus exposure and HLA in healthy donors. PCR primers comprised 60 Vbeta and 13 Jbeta primers. Clones were sequenced by immunoSEQ multiplex PCR, and TCRdb holds only the in-frame ones, with some missing. The sample has about 130,000 clones, more than 60% seen once. The clonotype comes from a woman between 40 and 55 years old in good health and CMV-seropositive. Material: PBMCs. The V call is TRBV5-1, the J call TRBJ1-4, with D perhaps TRBD1 (5 bases). CDR3 in DNA: TGCGCCAGCAGCCCAGGGTTAGAGTCGAGTGAAAAACTGTTTTTT. Amino acid sequence: CASSPGLESSEKLFF.